This TCR beta chain was retrieved from a study of cytomegalovirus exposure and HLA in healthy donors. Study context: Within an early data release were tens of millions of unique TCRs drawn from HLA-typed donors.

As concerns this clone: The antigen remains unidentified.

A multiplex PCR was run with 60 Vbeta primers and 13 Jbeta primers. Sequencing was performed with immunoSEQ multiplex PCR; in TCRdb, only in-frame clones are kept and a portion is missing. The repertoire includes hundreds of thousands of clones, roughly 90% of them detected once, and 1% sits in the top ten. Whole-study findings and limits: A later analysis linked a missense variant in DCLRE1C to the trimming of TCR beta V and J genes.

With V trimmed by 3 bases and J by 7 bases, 13 bases remained unmatched. Germline V gene lookup returns CDR1 SGHKS and CDR2 YYEKEE (reference sequence). CDR3 length: 17 residues. Sequenced sample: PBMCs. The sequence was collected from a young woman in good health and CMV-seronegative. V gene TRBV5-5 combines with J gene TRBJ2-1; TRBD2 matches 10 bases. The CDR3 DNA sequence: TGTGCCAGCAGCTCGGACTACCTAGCGGGAGACGAGAATGAGCAGTTCTTC. Translation gives CASSSDYLAGDENEQFF.